This T cell receptor beta chain is from a study of shared clonotypes between healthy human individuals. Study-level background: The people who gave samples were two women and a few men aged 18 to 49. Overall study findings and caveats: A generally larger estimated richness was seen in naive subsets than in memory subsets. The diversity represented, both genetic and in exposure history, was limited by few donors.

The V gene lost 5 bases and the J gene lost 5 bases, with 10 bases spanning the gap. Germline-derived CDR1 and CDR2 are MNHEY and SVGAGI. The CDR3 sequence is 12 residues long. Each sorted subset replicate got 200 ng genomic DNA, tens of thousands of genomes. Data came from immunoSEQ multiplex PCR; TCRdb stores just in-frame clones and leaves some out. Of over 2,000,000 clones listed, roughly 93% were seen once; the top ten hold 1.5% to 2%. Naive CD8 isolation took CD45RO-negative cells positively selected for CCR7 and excluded terminally differentiated effector memory CD45RA+ cells. As to this clone: The antigen is unknown.

The origin of this receptor is a man between 18 and 35 years old in good health. Some clones in this sample may be carry-over from other donors' samples. Sample: naive CD8+ T cells from PBMCs. The J gene is TRBJ2-7, the V gene TRBV6-5; no reliable D call. The CDR3 region is CASSTSAHEQYF. CDR3 in DNA: TGTGCCAGCAGTACCAGTGCCCACGAGCAGTACTTC.